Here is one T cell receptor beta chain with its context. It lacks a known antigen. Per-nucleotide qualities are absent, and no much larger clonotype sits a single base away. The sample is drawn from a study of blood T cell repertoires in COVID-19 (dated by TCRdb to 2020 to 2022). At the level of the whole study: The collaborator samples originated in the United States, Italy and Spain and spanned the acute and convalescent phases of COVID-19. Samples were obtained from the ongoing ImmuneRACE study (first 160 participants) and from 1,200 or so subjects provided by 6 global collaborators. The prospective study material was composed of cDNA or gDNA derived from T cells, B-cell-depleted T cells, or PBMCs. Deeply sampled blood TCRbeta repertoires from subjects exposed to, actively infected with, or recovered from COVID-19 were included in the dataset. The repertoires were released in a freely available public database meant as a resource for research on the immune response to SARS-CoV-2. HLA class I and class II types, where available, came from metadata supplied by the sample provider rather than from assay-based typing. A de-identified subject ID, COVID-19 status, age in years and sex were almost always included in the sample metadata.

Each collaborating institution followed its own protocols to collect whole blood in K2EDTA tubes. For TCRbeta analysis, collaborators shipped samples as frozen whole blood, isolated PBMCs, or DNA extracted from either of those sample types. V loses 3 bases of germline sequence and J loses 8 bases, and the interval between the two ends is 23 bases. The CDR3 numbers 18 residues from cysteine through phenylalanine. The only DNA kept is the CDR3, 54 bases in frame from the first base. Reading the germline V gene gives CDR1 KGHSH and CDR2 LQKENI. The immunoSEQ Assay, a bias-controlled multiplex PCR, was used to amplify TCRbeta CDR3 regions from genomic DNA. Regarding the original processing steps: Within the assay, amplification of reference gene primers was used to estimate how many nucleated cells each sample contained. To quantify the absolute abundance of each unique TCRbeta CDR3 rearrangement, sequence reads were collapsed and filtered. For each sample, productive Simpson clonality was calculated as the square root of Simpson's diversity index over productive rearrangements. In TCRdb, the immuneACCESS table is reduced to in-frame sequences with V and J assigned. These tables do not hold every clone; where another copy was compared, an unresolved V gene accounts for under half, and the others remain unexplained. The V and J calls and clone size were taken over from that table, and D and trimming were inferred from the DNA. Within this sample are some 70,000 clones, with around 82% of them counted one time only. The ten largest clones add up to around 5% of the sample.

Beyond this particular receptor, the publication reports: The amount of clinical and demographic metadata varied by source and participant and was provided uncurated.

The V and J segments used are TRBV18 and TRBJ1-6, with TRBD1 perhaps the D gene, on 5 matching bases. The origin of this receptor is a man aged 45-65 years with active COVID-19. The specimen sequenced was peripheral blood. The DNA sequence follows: TGTGCCAGCTCACCCCTTCCTCCGGGGGATGGGGATTATTCACCCCTCCACTTT. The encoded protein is CASSPLPPGDGDYSPLHF.